A selection of T cell receptor beta chains follows, all from one sample in a study of shared clonotypes between healthy human individuals. Measured with immunoSEQ multiplex PCR; TCRdb has only the in-frame clones, and not every one. This sample carries some 2,100,000 clones, 93% of them seen once, and the ten largest clones take more than 1.5%. Sequencing was carried out using naive CD8+ T cells from PBMCs. These receptors all come from a man younger than 30 in good health. Some clones in this sample may be carry-over from other donors' samples. CDR3s leave out the opening cysteine and the closing phenylalanine or tryptophan. Fields, in order: V gene, J gene, CDR3 protein.

>TRBV19|TRBJ2-1
ASSIDHSSGLHNEQF
>TRBV11-1|TRBJ2-7
ASSSTSGTLYEQY
>TRBV27|TRBJ2-7
ASSLRDRSYEQY
>TRBV9|TRBJ2-1
ASSVGRSSYNEQF
>TRBV6-6|TRBJ2-1
VSWTSRIGNEQF
>TRBV4-2|TRBJ2-7
ASRGQGTTYEQY
>TRBV28|TRBJ2-7
ASSPGRYEQY
>TRBV28|TRBJ1-1
ATDTGRSAAEAF
>TRBV7-9|TRBJ2-7
ASSLATSFEQY
>TRBV30|TRBJ2-1
AWRAGTKASEQF
>TRBV7-9|TRBJ1-1
ASSPDPNTEAF
>TRBV29-1|TRBJ1-2
SVPLDEGSNYGYT
>TRBV7-9|TRBJ2-1
ASSPALGGEQF
>TRBV27|TRBJ2-7
ASKVDGTQTYEQY
>TRBV10-3|TRBJ2-3
AISESPQREAASSTDTQY
>TRBV28|TRBJ1-1
ASSLWSGMNTEAF
>TRBV7-2|TRBJ2-2
ASAWGLNTGELF
>TRBV7-8|TRBJ2-5
ASSKGAGLQETQY
>TRBV25-1|TRBJ2-5
ASSEGETQY
>TRBV9|TRBJ1-1
ASSYQETNTEAF
>TRBV7-9|TRBJ2-2
ASSLGGRPGELF
>TRBV5-1|TRBJ2-6
ASSLRGASISGANVLT
>TRBV5-1|TRBJ2-7
ASSLAGLGSYEQY
>TRBV30|TRBJ2-7
AWRQGGTYEQY
>TRBV5-8|TRBJ2-5
ASSLTSGDQETQY
>TRBV10-2|TRBJ1-1
ASSYLGSEAF
>TRBV7-9|TRBJ2-1
ASSFGTSLVEQF
>TRBV5-1|TRBJ2-7
ASSSNEGQGGLWEQY
>TRBV28|TRBJ1-1
ASSTRTGIDTEAF
>TRBV13|TRBJ2-5
ASSLRGGRETQY
>TRBV4-2|TRBJ1-2
ASSQDFSMAIYGYT
>TRBV7-7|TRBJ2-3
ASSLGGQGGDTQY
>TRBV9|TRBJ2-1
ASSVGRGGNEQF
>TRBV7-6|TRBJ2-1
ASTRGSYNEQF